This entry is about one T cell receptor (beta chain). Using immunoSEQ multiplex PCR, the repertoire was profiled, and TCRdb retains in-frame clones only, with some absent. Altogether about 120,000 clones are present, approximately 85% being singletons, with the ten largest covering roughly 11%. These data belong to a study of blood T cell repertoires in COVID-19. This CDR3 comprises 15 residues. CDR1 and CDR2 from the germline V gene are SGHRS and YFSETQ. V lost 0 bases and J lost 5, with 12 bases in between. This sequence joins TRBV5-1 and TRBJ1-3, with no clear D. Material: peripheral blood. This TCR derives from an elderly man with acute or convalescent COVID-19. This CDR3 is CASSLEPNPRNTIYF. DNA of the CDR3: TGCGCCAGCAGCTTGGAACCTAATCCCAGAAACACCATATATTTT.